The 24 T cell receptor beta chains listed next were all sequenced from one sample in a study of shared clonotypes between healthy human individuals (dated by TCRdb to between 2020 and 2021). Libraries came from the immunoSEQ multiplex PCR assay. TCRdb re-hosts the immuneACCESS table, in-frame sequences only. Its copies lack some clones; in the studies checked, an unresolved V gene accounts for under half of them, and the cause for the rest is not known. The sample table holds around 2,000,000 clones, of which 90% to 95% were seen once. The ten top clones hold more than 0.1% of the sample. Sequencing used naive CD4+ T cells sorted from blood. According to the study, the label for this sample's cell subset or site signals: CD45RA+ positively selected. The receptor set was obtained from a man between 18 and 29 years old in good health.

V usage is TRBV30 and J usage is TRBJ2-3, with TRBD2 identical over 13 bases. The V gene end was trimmed by 0 bases and the J gene end by 6 bases; junction bases not matched to a gene: 9. Germline CDR1 and CDR2: GTSNPN and SVGIG (reference sequence). CDR3 length: 17 amino acids. CDR3 loop: CAWSVQLTSGGEDTQYF. Written as DNA, the CDR3 is TGTGCCTGGAGTGTCCAACTAACTAGCGGGGGGGAGGATACGCAGTATTTT.

The rearrangement joins TRBV1 to TRBJ2-1; TRBD1 is taken as the D call from the table, unchecked against the DNA. TRBV1 represents a pseudogene. The CDR3 is 16 amino acids. The CDR3 spells CTSSQDCGGPLNEQFF. CDR3 coding DNA: TGCACCAGCAGCCAAGATTGTGGGGGCCCCTTGAATGAGCAGTTCTTC.

V usage is TRBV28 and J usage is TRBJ2-7; TRBD1 is a possible D gene (6 bases). The CDR3 contains 15 residues. Germline CDR1 reads MDHEN; CDR2 reads SYDVKM. Deletions cut 7 bases from V and 2 bases from J, with 18 bases between. The CDR3: CASTGGSGKAYEQYF. The CDR3 DNA sequence: TGTGCCAGCACTGGGGGCAGCGGTAAGGCCTACGAGCAGTACTTC.

The chain recombines TRBV6-1 with TRBJ1-3; 8 bases map to TRBD1. V lost 6 bases to trimming and J lost 2 bases; unmatched junction nucleotides: 6. CDR3 length: 15 amino acids. Germline CDR1 MNHNS, CDR2 SASEGT. CDR3 protein: CASRDDRGPGNTIYF. As DNA, the CDR3 is TGTGCCAGCAGGGACGACAGGGGACCTGGAAACACCATATATTTT.

The chain uses TRBV7-9 and TRBJ1-1, with unresolved D. Looked up from germline, CDR1 is SEHNR and CDR2 is FQNEAQ (reference sequence). V lost 5 bases and J lost 1, with 14 bases in between. The length of the CDR3 is 15 residues. CDR3 DNA: TGTGCCAGCAGCCTCTTACAAGTACGGAACACTGAAGCTTTCTTT. Amino acid sequence: CASSLLQVRNTEAFF.

The V call is TRBV27, the J call TRBJ2-5; TRBD2 is a possible D gene (6 bases). The germline V gene encodes CDR1 MNHEY and CDR2 SMNVEV (reference sequence). The CDR3 is 12 amino acids. V lost 6 bases to trimming and J lost 11 bases, with 16 bases between them. The CDR3 region has the DNA TGTGCCAGCAGGAGGACTATCGGGGAACAGTACTTC. This gives the protein CASRRTIGEQYF.

V and J are TRBV6-1 and TRBJ1-5; no clear D gene. The V end lost 2 bases, the J end lost 0 bases, and 11 bases lay between the germline ends. Germline CDR1 reads MNHNS; CDR2 reads SASEGT. The CDR3 length is 16 residues. CDR3 region: CASSERLGVSNQPQHF. CDR3 DNA: TGTGCCAGCAGTGAACGTCTGGGCGTTAGCAATCAGCCCCAGCATTTT.

The genes are TRBV9 and TRBJ2-1; D is unclear. Germline V lookup: CDR1 SGDLS, CDR2 YYNGEE. The V end was cut by 1 base, the J end by 4 bases, with 9 bases between. The CDR3 consists of 14 residues. The CDR3 is CASSVQASYNEQFF. CDR3 nucleotides: TGTGCCAGCAGCGTACAGGCTTCTTACAATGAGCAGTTCTTC.

CDR3 in DNA: TGCGCCAGCAGCCAAGAAACGGCGGGGGAGACCCAGTACTTC. Translation: CASSQETAGETQYF. This chain links TRBV4-1 with TRBJ2-5, with a tentative D call TRBD2 (6 bases). In germline, CDR1 is MGHRA, CDR2 YSYEKL. V lost 0 bases, J lost 5 bases, and 10 bases lay in between. The CDR3 length is 14 residues.

The gene calls are TRBV29-1 and TRBJ2-1; possible D gene TRBD2, 5 bases. The V end was cut by 0 bases, the J end by 0 bases, with 12 bases between. The CDR3 length is 16 residues. Germline lookup yields CDR1 SQVTM and CDR2 ANQGSEA. The CDR3: CSVEDLSASSYNEQFF. In DNA, the CDR3 is TGCAGCGTTGAAGATCTTAGCGCGAGCTCCTACAATGAGCAGTTCTTC.

The CDR3 nucleotides read TGTGCCAGCAGGAGGGGCATAATCAACACTGAAGCTTTCTTT. Amino acid sequence: CASRRGIINTEAFF. The rearrangement joins TRBV27 to TRBJ1-1; possible D gene TRBD1, 5 bases. Germline V gives CDR1 MNHEY, CDR2 SMNVEV (reference sequence). The CDR3 totals 14 residues. Between the trimmed V and J ends, which lost 6 bases and 2 bases, there was a span of 13 bases.

The CDR3 region has the DNA TGTGCCAGCAGCTCACAGGGGATCTATGGCTACACCTTC. Translating gives CASSSQGIYGYTF. The chain has TRBV5-6 and TRBJ1-2, with 7 bases identical to TRBD1. J lost 4 bases, V lost 3 bases, and 3 bases had no gene match. This CDR3 has 13 amino acids. From germline, CDR1 is SGHDT and CDR2 YYEEEE.

The chain employs TRBV2 and TRBJ1-1; D call uncertain. V was pared by 0 bases and J by 0 bases, with 14 bases between. The germline V gene encodes CDR1 SNHLY and CDR2 FYNNEI. This CDR3 has 17 residues. The CDR3 region is CASSEALGRGMNTEAFF. DNA for the CDR3: TGTGCCAGCAGTGAAGCGTTAGGACGCGGAATGAACACTGAAGCTTTCTTT.

The chain joins TRBV6-5 to TRBJ2-1; weak D call: TRBD2 (6 bases). Germline CDR1 and CDR2: MNHEY and SVGAGI. This CDR3 region has 14 residues. V was shortened by 0 bases and J by 7 bases, with 10 bases between the two germline ends. The CDR3 is CASSYSPGRNEQFF. The DNA of the CDR3 is TGTGCCAGCAGTTACTCGCCAGGGAGGAATGAGCAGTTCTTC.

J is TRBJ1-3 and V is TRBV5-4, with D perhaps matching TRBD1 (6 bases). The CDR3 sequence is 17 residues long. Trimming cost V 5 bases and J 4 bases, with 22 bases left between them. Germline CDR1 SGHNT, CDR2 YYREEE (reference sequence). The CDR3 loop reads CASSSTGGTHLGNTIYF. The CDR3 DNA reads TGTGCCAGCAGTTCAACGGGGGGGACACATCTGGGAAACACCATATATTTT.

CDR3 sequence (DNA): TGCAGCGTTATGCCGGCTAGCGGGGGTTCCTACAATGAGCAGTTCTTC. Translated: CSVMPASGGSYNEQFF. This sequence joins TRBV29-1 and TRBJ2-1; 10 bases line up with TRBD2. CDR1 and CDR2 from the germline V gene are SQVTM and ANQGSEA. CDR3 size: 16 residues. Trimming took 5 bases from V and 1 from J; bases not matched to a gene: 8.

J is TRBJ2-2 and V is TRBV7-9; 12 nucleotides agree with TRBD2. This CDR3 contains 16 residues. The V gene's germline CDR1 is SEHNR and CDR2 FQNEAQ (reference sequence). The V and J ends lost 5 bases and 5 bases, in that order; junction bases with no gene match: 6. The chain's CDR3 is CASSQTSGRGTGELFF. CDR3 nucleotides: TGTGCCAGCAGCCAGACTAGCGGGAGAGGTACCGGGGAGCTGTTTTTT.

This chain connects TRBV10-2 to TRBJ2-2; D is perhaps TRBD1 (6 bases). CDR3 length: 15 amino acids. V gave up 3 bases and J gave up 0 bases, with 8 bases separating them. Germline V gives CDR1 WSHSY, CDR2 SAAADI. The CDR3 protein is CASSDNRANTGELFF. DNA of the CDR3: TGCGCCAGCAGTGATAACAGGGCGAACACCGGGGAGCTGTTTTTT.

In nucleotides, the CDR3 is TGTGCCAGCAGCCAGGCTTCCGGCGAGCAGTACTTC. It codes for CASSQASGEQYF. This chain joins TRBV7-8 and TRBJ2-7, with unresolved D. The germline gives CDR1 SGHVS, CDR2 FQNEAQ. Between the trimmed V and J ends, which lost 5 bases and 6 bases, there was a span of 11 bases. The CDR3 totals 12 residues.

V and J are TRBV2 and TRBJ2-3, with D unclear. The CDR3 consists of 15 residues. The germline V gene has CDR1 SNHLY and CDR2 FYNNEI. V was cut by 0 bases and J by 1 base, with 8 bases left in between. The CDR3 nucleotides are TGTGCCAGCAGTGAAGCGCTTTGGGGCACAGATACGCAGTATTTT. Translation gives CASSEALWGTDTQYF.

V is TRBV5-4 and J is TRBJ1-1, with 9 nucleotides matching TRBD1. The germline gives CDR1 SGHNT, CDR2 YYREEE (reference sequence). Trimming at V came to 4 bases and at J to 1 base, leaving 5 bases not matched to a gene. The CDR3 is 15 residues long. CDR3 bases: TGTGCCAGCAGCGCTCGACAGGGGGAGAACACTGAAGCTTTCTTT. It yields the protein CASSARQGENTEAFF. Full variable domain (remainder filled in from reference TRBV5-4 and TRBJ1-1): ETGVTQSPTHLIKTRGQQVTLRCSSQSGHNTVSWYQQALGQGPQFIFQYYREEENGRGNFPPRFSGLQFPNYSSELNVNALELDDSALYLCASSARQGENTEAFFGQGTRLTVV.

The CDR3: CASSVESAVSGNTIYF. CDR3 nucleotide sequence: TGTGCCAGCAGCGTAGAGAGTGCAGTCTCTGGAAACACCATATATTTT. This chain connects TRBV9 to TRBJ1-3; D unresolved. The V and J ends lost 0 bases and 0 bases respectively, with 10 bases between them. The CDR3 consists of 16 residues. In germline, CDR1 is SGDLS, CDR2 YYNGEE.

The chain couples TRBV5-4 to TRBJ1-4; D is perhaps TRBD1 (6 bases). V lost 0 bases to trimming and J lost 7 bases, with 7 bases between them. This CDR3 is built from 13 residues. Per germline, CDR1 SGHNT and CDR2 YYREEE (reference sequence). Written as DNA, the CDR3 is TGTGCCAGCAGCTTGGCAGGGGCTGAAAAACTGTTTTTT. The encoded protein is CASSLAGAEKLFF.

This chain uses TRBV7-9 with TRBJ1-5; TRBD1 matches 11 bases. J was trimmed by 6 bases and V by 5 bases; bases with no gene match: 6. Germline V lookup: CDR1 SEHNR, CDR2 FQNEAQ (reference sequence). The CDR3 totals 15 residues. Written as DNA, the CDR3 is TGTGCCAGCAGCCAGGGGACAGGGGGACTTCAGCCCCAGCATTTT. Protein sequence: CASSQGTGGLQPQHF.